The entry below describes one T cell receptor beta chain. This clone was observed a few times. Its antigen is not yet known. No much larger clone exists at a distance of one base, and base qualities are not known. TCRbeta CDR3 regions were amplified from genomic DNA by means of the immunoSEQ Assay, a bias-controlled multiplex PCR. Per the authors' processing: Within the assay, amplification of reference gene primers was used to estimate how many nucleated cells each sample contained. To quantify the absolute abundance of each unique TCRbeta CDR3 rearrangement, sequence reads were collapsed and filtered. Productive Simpson clonality was computed per sample as the square root of Simpson's diversity index over productive rearrangements. TCRdb mirrors the immuneACCESS table, restricted to in-frame sequences. Some clones are absent from its copies; in checked studies, under half trace to an unresolved V gene, and the reason for the others is unknown. V and J calls and clone size are given by that table; D and trimming were obtained from the DNA. The sample has approximately 77,000 clones on record, about 80% of them singletons. Clones ranked in the top ten supply under 5.5% of the sample.

Collaborating institutions collected whole blood in K2EDTA tubes following their own protocols. For TCRbeta analysis, collaborators shipped samples as frozen whole blood, isolated PBMCs, or DNA extracted from either of those sample types. As encoded in the germline V gene, CDR1 is MNHEY while CDR2 is SVGEGT. Including the terminal cysteine and phenylalanine, the CDR3 comprises 14 residues. CDR3 DNA only is kept here, 42 bases in frame from base 1. V is clipped by 2 bases and J by 6 bases, and the sequence between their germline boundaries is 10 bases long. The sample is drawn from a study of blood T cell repertoires in COVID-19 (dated by TCRdb to 2018 to 2021). With respect to the entire study: Samples from collaborators originated in the United States, Italy and Spain and spanned both the acute and convalescent phases of COVID-19. The material from the prospective study consisted of cDNA or gDNA derived from T cells, B-cell-depleted T cells, or PBMCs. Deeply sampled blood TCRbeta repertoires from subjects exposed to, actively infected with, or recovered from COVID-19 were included in the dataset. The repertoires were released in a freely available public database intended as a resource for research on the immune response to SARS-CoV-2. The samples were drawn from the first 160 participants of the ongoing ImmuneRACE study and from 950 to 1,500 subjects provided by 6 global collaborators. Sample metadata almost always included a de-identified subject ID, COVID-19 status, age in years and sex. Where available, HLA class I and class II types were obtained from metadata supplied by the sample provider rather than from assay-based typing.

Overall study results and their limits: The quantity of clinical and demographic metadata differed by source and by participant and was supplied without curation.

The chain employs TRBV6-2 or TRBV6-3 and TRBJ1-4; there is no confident call for the D gene. This TCR was recovered from a woman aged 70-85 years with acute or convalescent COVID-19. Material: peripheral blood. The sequenced DNA is TGTGCCAGCAGTTACGGGGAGACCCATGAAAAACTGTTTTTT. Its amino acids are CASSYGETHEKLFF.